Presented here are 8 T cell receptor beta chains from one specimen sequenced in a study of T cell changes during pregnancy in multiple sclerosis. Repertoires were generated with immunoSEQ multiplex PCR, while TCRdb's copy carries only in-frame clones and drops some. The sample has about 50,000 clones, 91% seen once. The starting material was CD8+ T cells from peripheral blood mononuclear cells, obtained after pregnancy. The receptors shown here come from a female donor with multiple sclerosis, enrolled in a pregnancy study.

The chain uses TRBV29-1 and TRBJ1-2, with no clear D. Looked up from germline, CDR1 is SQVTM and CDR2 is ANQGSEA. This CDR3 is 12 amino acids long. Trimming removed 5 bases from V and 7 bases from J, with 14 bases in between. This CDR3 reads CSVPTGYGGYTF. The CDR3, as DNA: TGCAGCGTTCCCACGGGGTATGGTGGCTACACCTTC. The full variable domain, completed using reference TRBV29-1 and TRBJ1-2, is SAVISQKPSRDICQRGTSLTIQCQVDSQVTMMFWYRQQPGQSLTLIATANQGSEATYESGFVIDKFPISRPNLTFSTLTVSNMSPEDSSIYLCSVPTGYGGYTFGSGTRLTVV.

The chain couples TRBV19 to TRBJ2-5; D unresolved. This CDR3 spans 11 amino acids. Trimming pared 8 bases from V and 4 bases from J, leaving 8 bases between. CDR1 and CDR2 (germline): LNHDA, SQIVND (reference sequence). This chain's CDR3 is CASPMRETQYF. DNA for the CDR3: TGTGCCAGTCCTATGAGAGAGACCCAGTACTTC.

This clone was counted between two and nine times. The J gene is TRBJ1-6, the V gene TRBV27; D is unclear. V lost 8 bases to trimming and J lost 7 bases, with 9 bases between them. Germline CDR1 is MNHEY and CDR2 is SMNVEV (reference sequence). This CDR3 region has 12 residues. The DNA for the CDR3 is TGTGCCAGCGGAGACTTAAATTCACCCCTCCACTTT. Protein product: CASGDLNSPLHF.

The chain uses TRBV6-1 and TRBJ1-1, with D unresolved. This CDR3 comprises 15 residues. CDR1 is MNHNS and CDR2 is SASEGT in the germline V gene. V lost 0 bases to trimming and J lost 6 bases, with 14 bases between them. The DNA of the CDR3 is TGTGCCAGCAGTGAAGCGCCTTCGGAAACAGCTGAAGCTTTCTTT. It codes for CASSEAPSETAEAFF.

The chain carries TRBV13 and TRBJ1-2; 12 positions match TRBD1. Germline values: CDR1 PRHDT, CDR2 FYEKMQ (reference sequence). CDR3 length: 15 amino acids. The J segment lost 7 bases and the V segment lost 8 bases, leaving 11 bases of the junction unmatched. The CDR3, as DNA: TGTGCCAGCGAAATTCTGGGACAGGGGGCAGCTGGCTACACCTTC. Protein sequence: CASEILGQGAAGYTF.

This clone has only one observation. This chain links TRBV7-9 with TRBJ1-2; D might be TRBD1 (6 bases). The V end lost 2 bases, the J end lost 2 bases, and 12 bases lay between the germline ends. The CDR3 runs 15 residues. From germline, CDR1 is SEHNR and CDR2 FQNEAQ (reference sequence). The CDR3 bases are TGTGCCAGCAGCTTATTATTAGGGGGAAACTATGGCTACACCTTC. Translated, it gives CASSLLLGGNYGYTF. The complete variable domain, with remaining parts taken from reference TRBV7-9 and TRBJ1-2, reads DTGVSQNPRHKITKRGQNVTFRCDPISEHNRLYWYRQTLGQGPEFLTYFQNEAQLEKSRLLSDRFSAERPKGSFSTLEIQRTEQGDSAMYLCASSLLLGGNYGYTFGSGTRLTVV.

This rearrangement joins TRBV5-5 to TRBJ1-2; 7 bases agree with TRBD1. This CDR3 has 15 amino acids. V lost 4 bases and J lost 4; bases outside the gene matches: 10. Germline V gene sequence: CDR1 SGHKS, CDR2 YYEKEE (reference sequence). The CDR3 DNA is TGTGCCAGCAGCGCGACAGGGTGGGATAGCTATGGCTACACCTTC. This encodes CASSATGWDSYGYTF.

The chain combines TRBV5-4 with TRBJ1-2; a weak D match, TRBD1 (5 bases). CDR3 length: 14 residues. The germline gives CDR1 SGHNT, CDR2 YYREEE (reference sequence). Trimming removed 6 bases from V and 4 bases from J, with 16 bases in between. Here the CDR3 DNA reads TGTGCCAGCACCTTAGAAGACAGAGGCTATGGCTACACCTTC. Translated: CASTLEDRGYGYTF. Full variable domain (rest looked up from reference TRBV5-4 and TRBJ1-2): ETGVTQSPTHLIKTRGQQVTLRCSSQSGHNTVSWYQQALGQGPQFIFQYYREEENGRGNFPPRFSGLQFPNYSSELNVNALELDDSALYLCASTLEDRGYGYTFGSGTRLTVV.